One sample yielded the 28 T cell receptor beta chains listed below, sequenced in a study of stem cell transplantation in POMP-related autoinflammatory disease. Data came from immunoSEQ multiplex PCR; TCRdb stores just in-frame clones and leaves some out. Counted here are roughly 68,000 clones, about nine tenths occurring once; the ten biggest clones make up around 0.72%. The material sequenced was CD4+ T cells from PBMCs, taken after stem cell transplantation. All receptors come from a human patient with POMP-related autoinflammation and immune dysregulation (PRAID). The T cells may come from the graft donor.

The rearrangement joins TRBV7-9 to TRBJ2-7; 8 nucleotides agree with TRBD2. This CDR3 has 14 amino acids. Germline CDR1 and CDR2: SEHNR and FQNEAQ (reference sequence). The J segment lost 3 bases and the V segment lost 5 bases, leaving 6 bases of the junction unmatched. The CDR3 region is CASSPGGLYYEQYF. The DNA for the CDR3 is TGTGCCAGCAGCCCGGGGGGGCTCTACTACGAGCAGTACTTC.

V usage is TRBV30 and J usage is TRBJ2-1; 10 nucleotides line up with TRBD1. The V and J ends lost 4 bases and 8 bases, in that order; junction bases with no gene match: 11. The CDR3 is 15 amino acids. Germline V gene data show CDR1 as GTSNPN and CDR2 as SVGIG (reference sequence). CDR3 protein: CAWNLRQGAIHEQFF. For the CDR3, the DNA is TGTGCCTGGAATCTCCGACAGGGGGCAATCCATGAGCAGTTCTTC.

The rearrangement joins TRBV18 to TRBJ2-3, with D hard to call. The CDR3 spans 11 residues. Per the germline V gene, CDR1 is KGHSH and CDR2 is LQKENI. V lost 1 base and J lost 5, with 1 base in between. The CDR3 protein is CASSPLDTQYF. CDR3 bases: TGTGCCAGCTCACCACTAGATACGCAGTATTTT.

The chain carries TRBV29-1 and TRBJ2-3; D unclear. Trimming removed 3 bases from V and 7 bases from J, with 8 bases in between. CDR3 length: 11 residues. Germline V gene sequence: CDR1 SQVTM, CDR2 ANQGSEA. CDR3 loop: CSVEDPHTQYF. DNA for the CDR3: TGCAGCGTTGAGGACCCCCATACGCAGTATTTT.

The chain carries TRBV19 and TRBJ2-7; D unresolved. Germline CDR1 LNHDA, CDR2 SQIVND (reference sequence). With 3 bases removed from V and 0 bases from J, the gap between germline ends came to 12 bases. The CDR3 covers 15 residues. CDR3 region: CASSINFYGSYEQYF. The DNA for the CDR3 is TGTGCCAGTAGTATTAATTTTTACGGCTCCTACGAGCAGTACTTC.

The V gene is TRBV10-3, the J gene TRBJ2-7; perhaps D is TRBD1 or TRBD2 (5 bases each). The germline V gene encodes CDR1 ENHRY and CDR2 SYGVKD. The length of the CDR3 is 14 residues. The germline V and J ends were trimmed by 0 bases and 3 bases, with 9 bases remaining between them. The DNA of the CDR3 is TGTGCCATCAGTGAGTCGGGACGGGACTACGAGCAGTACTTC. It codes for CAISESGRDYEQYF.

J is TRBJ2-2 and V is TRBV27; 13 bases match TRBD2. The V segment lost 6 bases and the J segment 7 bases; nucleotides outside the gene matches: 8. Germline assignment: CDR1 MNHEY and CDR2 SMNVEV (reference sequence). The CDR3 loop spans 16 amino acids. The CDR3 DNA sequence: TGTGCCAGCAGCTCACTAGCGGGAGGGCTGGGCGGGGAGCTGTTTTTT. Translating it yields CASSSLAGGLGGELFF.

The chain links TRBV19 to TRBJ2-5; D call uncertain. This CDR3 has 13 amino acids. Trimming stripped 4 bases from V and 2 bases from J, with 8 bases between. The germline gives CDR1 LNHDA, CDR2 SQIVND (reference sequence). The CDR3 region is CASSKPEQETQYF. The CDR3 DNA is TGTGCCAGTAGTAAGCCAGAACAAGAGACCCAGTACTTC.

This clone has just one count. V usage is TRBV19 and J usage is TRBJ2-5, with 9 bases identical to TRBD2. The V segment lost 6 bases and the J segment 4 bases; nucleotides outside the gene matches: 6. CDR1 is LNHDA, CDR2 SQIVND, per germline (reference sequence). The CDR3 has 14 residues. CDR3 DNA: TGTGCCAGTAGCCTCAGCGGGAGGCGAGAGACCCAGTACTTC. It encodes CASSLSGRRETQYF.

This clone appeared a single time. The chain has TRBV28 and TRBJ1-1, with 10 bases aligning to TRBD1. V was clipped by 3 bases and J by 1 base; unmatched bases: 8. Per the germline V gene, CDR1 is MDHEN and CDR2 is SYDVKM. There are 17 residues in the CDR3. CDR3: CASSFLDRGNENTEAFF. In DNA, the CDR3 is TGTGCCAGCAGTTTCCTGGACAGGGGGAACGAGAACACTGAAGCTTTCTTT.

The rearrangement links TRBV5-1 to TRBJ2-1; 9 positions agree with TRBD1. V shed 4 bases and J 4 bases; nucleotides not matched to a gene: 3. CDR3 length: 14 amino acids. Germline loops: CDR1 SGHRS, CDR2 YFSETQ. Here the CDR3 reads CASSRDRDYNEQFF. Here the CDR3 DNA reads TGCGCCAGCAGCCGGGACAGGGATTACAATGAGCAGTTCTTC. Supplemented by reference TRBV5-1 and TRBJ2-1, the full variable domain reads KAGVTQTPRYLIKTRGQQVTLSCSPISGHRSVSWYQQTPGQGLQFLFEYFSETQRNKGNFPGRFSGRQFSNSRSEMNVSTLELGDSALYLCASSRDRDYNEQFFGPGTRLTVL.

The V call is TRBV28, the J call TRBJ2-5, with 8 nucleotides matching TRBD2. J gave up 6 bases and V 3 bases, and 6 bases lay outside the gene matches. Germline lookup yields CDR1 MDHEN and CDR2 SYDVKM. CDR3 length: 14 amino acids. CDR3 protein: CASSLAGGGKTQYF. The CDR3 DNA is TGTGCCAGCAGTTTGGCAGGCGGGGGGAAGACCCAGTACTTC. Looking up the rest from reference TRBV28 and TRBJ2-5 gives the full variable domain: DVKVTQSSRYLVKRTGEKVFLECVQDMDHENMFWYRQDPGLGLRLIYFSYDVKMKEKGDIPEGYSVSREKKERFSLILESASTNQTSMYLCASSLAGGGKTQYFGPGTRLLVL.

The chain employs TRBV4-2 and TRBJ2-3; a weak D match, TRBD1 (5 bases). The V gene's germline CDR1 is LGHNA and CDR2 YNFKEQ. Deletions cut 0 bases from V and 2 bases from J, with 9 bases between. The CDR3 sequence is 15 residues long. The CDR3 DNA is TGTGCCAGCAGCCAAGAACAGGTATTCACAGATACGCAGTATTTT. This translates into CASSQEQVFTDTQYF.

The chain carries TRBV5-4 and TRBJ2-2; 12 positions match TRBD2. Trimming cost V 0 bases and J 5 bases; bases outside gene matches: 5. Per germline, CDR1 SGHNT and CDR2 YYREEE (reference sequence). CDR3 length: 17 residues. CDR3 coding DNA: TGTGCCAGCAGCTTGGTCCTAACTAGCGGGAGGACCGGGGAGCTGTTTTTT. The encoded protein is CASSLVLTSGRTGELFF.

This clone was detected only once. The V call is TRBV7-6, the J call TRBJ1-5; D is uncertain. The CDR3 consists of 15 residues. Trimming removed 5 bases at V and 0 bases at J, with 11 bases between. In germline, CDR1 is SGHVS, CDR2 FNYEAQ. The chain's CDR3 is CASSPGYGSNQPQHF. The CDR3 coding sequence is TGTGCCAGCAGCCCCGGCTACGGTAGCAATCAGCCCCAGCATTTT. Supplemented by reference TRBV7-6 and TRBJ1-5, the full variable domain reads GAGVSQSPRYKVTKRGQDVALRCDPISGHVSLYWYRQALGQGPEFLTYFNYEAQQDKSGLPNDRFSAERPEGSISTLTIQRTEQRDSAMYRCASSPGYGSNQPQHFGDGTRLSIL.

J is TRBJ2-7 and V is TRBV6-2 or TRBV6-3; 8 nucleotides match TRBD1. After removal of 5 bases from V and 10 bases from J, the junction contained 4 bases not matched to a gene. From germline, CDR1 is MNHEY and CDR2 SVGEGT. The CDR3 spans 11 residues. The CDR3 sequence: CASSQGTGQYV. CDR3 in DNA: TGTGCCAGCAGTCAGGGGACAGGTCAGTACGTC.

V gene TRBV30 combines with J gene TRBJ2-7; 8 bases match TRBD1. CDR3 length equals 14 residues. Trimming cost V 3 bases and J 4 bases; bases outside gene matches: 8. Germline V CDR1 and CDR2: GTSNPN, SVGIG (reference sequence). The CDR3 here is CAWRGRGRRYEQYF. CDR3 DNA sequence: TGTGCCTGGAGGGGCAGGGGGCGCCGGTACGAGCAGTACTTC.

This clone was seen only once. The chain combines TRBV21-1 with TRBJ1-5. TRBV21-1 is described as a pseudogene. The CDR3 is 16 residues long. The CDR3, as DNA: TGTGCCAGCAGCAAAGGCAGCGTCTATAGCAATCAGCCCCAGCATTTT. Protein: CASSKGSVYSNQPQHF.

This clone was seen only once. CDR3 sequence reads: CASSLVGLGVNEQFF. CDR3 nucleotides: TGTGCCAGCAGCTTAGTCGGACTAGGAGTCAATGAGCAGTTCTTC. This sequence joins TRBV7-9 and TRBJ2-1, with 7 nucleotides matching TRBD2. Unmatched junction bases numbered 6, after V lost 1 base and J lost 6 bases. The CDR3 length is 15 residues. Per the germline V gene, CDR1 is SEHNR and CDR2 is FQNEAQ (reference sequence).

The chain employs TRBV6-5 and TRBJ1-1, with D possibly TRBD1 on 5 matching bases. CDR1 MNHEY and CDR2 SVGAGI come from the germline V gene. The V and J ends lost 7 bases and 3 bases respectively, with 12 bases between them. This CDR3 spans 13 amino acids. CDR3: CASTGGGYTEAFF. The DNA for the CDR3 is TGTGCCAGCACGGGGGGTGGGTACACTGAAGCTTTCTTT.

J is TRBJ2-2 and V is TRBV7-9, with 11 nucleotides matching TRBD2. This CDR3 is 16 amino acids long. J lost 4 bases, V lost 5 bases, and 6 bases had no gene match. CDR1 is SEHNR, CDR2 FQNEAQ, per germline (reference sequence). The chain's CDR3 is CASSPGTSGTTGELFF. The DNA for the CDR3 is TGTGCCAGCAGCCCGGGGACTAGCGGAACCACCGGGGAGCTGTTTTTT.

The V and J genes are TRBV7-5 and TRBJ2-7; the table's TRBD2 call for D was not verified on the DNA. TRBV7-5 is designated a pseudogene. The CDR3 loop spans 15 amino acids. The CDR3 nucleotides are TGTGTCAGAAGTCGTCCGGAGCGACCTCCCTACGAGCAGTACGTC. Translation: CVRSRPERPPYEQYV.

The chain is built from TRBV28 and TRBJ1-1; no firm D call. The germline V and J ends were trimmed by 5 bases and 3 bases, with 10 bases remaining between them. In germline, CDR1 is MDHEN, CDR2 SYDVKM. This CDR3 has 13 amino acids. This CDR3 reads CASSLERYTEAFF. CDR3 in DNA: TGTGCCAGCAGTCTAGAACGATACACTGAAGCTTTCTTT.

This clone was counted only a few times. The chain uses TRBV19 and TRBJ1-2; TRBD1 agrees at 10 bases. V lost 8 bases to trimming and J lost 9 bases; unmatched junction nucleotides: 9. This CDR3 spans 13 amino acids. The germline V gene has CDR1 LNHDA and CDR2 SQIVND (reference sequence). In DNA form, the CDR3 reads TGTGCCAGTTACCCCCCGACAGGGGGCAGCTACACCTTC. Its protein product is CASYPPTGGSYTF.

In DNA form, the CDR3 reads TGTGCCAGCAGCGCGGGACAGGGCCGGGGGACTGAAGCTTTCTTT. It codes for CASSAGQGRGTEAFF. This sequence joins TRBV7-9 and TRBJ1-1; 9 bases align to TRBD1. Per the germline V gene, CDR1 is SEHNR and CDR2 is FQNEAQ (reference sequence). With 5 bases clipped from V and 5 bases from J, the junction kept 9 bases outside the gene matches. The CDR3 is 15 residues long.

This clone has a single count. The rearrangement joins TRBV11-3 to TRBJ2-5; D is perhaps TRBD2 (5 bases). In germline, CDR1 is SGHNT, CDR2 YENEEA. Trimming removed 2 bases from V and 5 bases from J, with 9 bases in between. The CDR3 sequence is 13 residues long. In nucleotides, the CDR3 is TGTGCCAGCAGCTTAATACGGGGTGAGACCCAGTACTTC. Residues: CASSLIRGETQYF.

V and J are TRBV28 and TRBJ2-7; no reliable D call. This CDR3 contains 12 residues. Germline values: CDR1 MDHEN, CDR2 SYDVKM. V was cut by 6 bases and J by 3 bases, with 9 bases left in between. The CDR3 sequence is CASSAGGYEQYV. The CDR3 coding sequence is TGTGCCAGCAGCGCAGGCGGCTACGAGCAGTACGTC.

The table lists this clone with a count of one. This chain connects TRBV19 to TRBJ2-4; no definite D call. Between the trimmed V and J ends, which lost 4 bases and 1 base, there was a span of 8 bases. This CDR3 spans 14 amino acids. Germline values: CDR1 LNHDA, CDR2 SQIVND (reference sequence). CDR3: CASSNDQAKNIQYF. Here the CDR3 DNA reads TGTGCCAGTAGTAATGATCAGGCCAAAAACATTCAGTACTTC.